The 27 T cell receptor beta chains in this list originate from one sample, sequenced in a study of early T cells in non-severe SARS-CoV-2 infection. Each CDR3 protein gets one entry after TCRdb re-called the 5' RACE reads with MiXCR. The sample consists of 55,000 to 75,000 distinct CDR3 sequences, over 9% of them appearing once. The sequenced sample was whole blood. These receptors all come from an adult who was a healthcare worker with PCR-confirmed SARS-CoV-2 infection or an uninfected control (not recorded which).

The V and J genes are TRBV6-6 and TRBJ2-3; 14 bases are shared with TRBD2. Per the germline V gene, CDR1 is MNHNY and CDR2 is SVGAGI (reference sequence). V lost 8 bases and J lost 5; bases outside the gene matches: 12. There are 17 residues in the CDR3. The CDR3 DNA reads as TGTGCCAGCCCCCCGGGGACTAGCGGGGGCGACAAAGATACGCAGTATTTT. Translation gives CASPPGTSGGDKDTQYF.

This clonotype was counted a single time. CDR3 DNA sequence: TGTGCCATCAGTGAGTCGTCAAGGGCCACAGATACGCAGTATTTT. Translation: CAISESSRATDTQYF. The rearrangement joins TRBV10-3 to TRBJ2-3, with D unresolved. CDR1 ENHRY and CDR2 SYGVKD come from the germline V gene. Trimming took 0 bases from V and 2 from J, leaving 9 bases between them. The CDR3 extends over 15 amino acids.

J is TRBJ2-1 and V is TRBV10-3, with 7 bases identical to TRBD2. The CDR3 has 15 residues. Per the germline V gene, CDR1 is ENHRY and CDR2 is SYGVKD. V shed 5 bases, J shed 0 bases, and the junction held 4 bases outside the gene matches. CDR3 nucleotide sequence: TGTGCCATCAGTCTTTCGGGGGGCTCCTACAATGAGCAGTTCTTC. Its protein is CAISLSGGSYNEQFF.

The table lists this clonotype with a few counts. V gene TRBV11-3 combines with J gene TRBJ2-2; perhaps TRBD2 as D (5 bases). CDR1 and CDR2 (germline): SGHNT, YENEEA. The CDR3 covers 15 residues. Trimming pared 5 bases from V and 1 base from J, leaving 11 bases between. The CDR3 nucleotides are TGTGCCAGCAGCGCGGTGGCGGGGAACACCGGGGAGCTGTTTTTT. Protein: CASSAVAGNTGELFF.

This clonotype was found a few times. The rearrangement links TRBV20-1 to TRBJ1-1; D unclear. Germline V gene data show CDR1 as DFQATT and CDR2 as SNEGSKA (reference sequence). Trimming pared 0 bases from V and 5 bases from J, leaving 4 bases between. The CDR3 covers 11 residues. CDR3 sequence reads: CSARDETEAFF. DNA for the CDR3: TGCAGTGCTAGAGATGAGACTGAAGCTTTCTTT.

At least ten counts were recorded for this clonotype. J is TRBJ2-3 and V is TRBV7-9, with D hard to call. CDR1 and CDR2 from the germline V gene are SEHNR and FQNEAQ (reference sequence). V lost 1 base and J 1 base, leaving 6 bases between the germline ends. CDR3 length equals 14 residues. As DNA, the CDR3 is TGTGCCAGCAGCTTAGGATATGGCACAGATACGCAGTATTTT. Amino acids: CASSLGYGTDTQYF.

This clonotype was seen many times. This chain links TRBV28 with TRBJ2-5; perhaps TRBD2 as D (6 bases). This CDR3 region has 12 residues. Deletions cut 5 bases from V and 7 bases from J, with 11 bases between. Looked up from germline, CDR1 is MDHEN and CDR2 is SYDVKM. The CDR3 nucleotides are TGTGCCAGCAGTGAAATGGAGGGGACCCAGTACTTC. This codes for CASSEMEGTQYF.

The sample holds a few counts of this clonotype. J is TRBJ1-5 and V is TRBV9; D is perhaps TRBD1 (6 bases). Germline V gene lookup returns CDR1 SGDLS and CDR2 YYNGEE. The V end lost 4 bases, the J end lost 4 bases, and 12 bases lay between the germline ends. The CDR3 has 14 residues. For the CDR3, the DNA is TGTGCCAGCAGCCCCAGGGGCAATAATCAGCCCCAGCATTTT. Its protein is CASSPRGNNQPQHF.

CDR3 sequence (DNA): TGTGCCAGCAGCCAAGACAGGGGTACTGGGGCCAACGTCCTGACTTTC. Translating gives CASSQDRGTGANVLTF. The chain has TRBV7-6 and TRBJ2-6; the match to TRBD1 covers 8 bases. The CDR3 totals 16 residues. V trimming: 5 bases; J trimming: 2 bases; junction bases outside the gene matches: 5. Germline V CDR1 and CDR2: SGHVS, FNYEAQ. Full variable domain (missing parts from reference TRBV7-6 and TRBJ2-6): GAGVSQSPRYKVTKRGQDVALRCDPISGHVSLYWYRQALGQGPEFLTYFNYEAQQDKSGLPNDRFSAERPEGSISTLTIQRTEQRDSAMYRCASSQDRGTGANVLTFGAGSRLTVL.

The genes are TRBV12-3 or TRBV12-4 and TRBJ2-3; the match to TRBD2 covers 11 bases. The trim removed 2 bases at V and 1 base at J, leaving 2 bases unmatched. This CDR3 region has 16 residues. The chain's CDR3 is CASSLLAGGGTDTQYF. In DNA form, the CDR3 reads TGTGCCAGCAGTTTACTAGCGGGGGGCGGCACAGATACGCAGTATTTT.

This clonotype appeared many times. This chain links TRBV7-6 with TRBJ1-5; TRBD1 matches 10 bases. V lost 1 base and J lost 6; bases outside the gene matches: 3. CDR3 length equals 15 residues. CDR1 SGHVS and CDR2 FNYEAQ come from the germline V gene. The CDR3 is CASSLGDRGTQPQHF. The CDR3, as DNA: TGTGCCAGCAGCTTAGGGGACAGGGGAACTCAGCCCCAGCATTTT.

The chain links TRBV20-1 to TRBJ2-1; D not certain. Germline lookup yields CDR1 DFQATT and CDR2 SNEGSKA (reference sequence). Trimming cost V 5 bases and J 6 bases, with 14 bases left between them. This CDR3 comprises 13 residues. CDR3 DNA sequence: TGCAGTGCTCCTCAAGGAGCGTTCAATGAGCAGTTCTTC. Translation: CSAPQGAFNEQFF.

This clonotype was detected once. The chain carries TRBV28 and TRBJ2-2; perhaps D is TRBD1 or TRBD2 (5 bases each). Trimming took off 2 bases at V and 4 bases at J, with 14 bases between the two ends. This CDR3 contains 16 residues. CDR1 and CDR2 from the germline V gene are MDHEN and SYDVKM. The CDR3 loop is CASSLSWERGTGELFF. The CDR3 DNA follows: TGTGCCAGCAGTTTAAGTTGGGAGAGGGGCACCGGGGAGCTGTTTTTT.

This clonotype was detected many times. The chain combines TRBV20-1 with TRBJ2-5; D is perhaps TRBD1 (6 bases). Germline V gene data show CDR1 as DFQATT and CDR2 as SNEGSKA (reference sequence). Trimming left V 5 bases short and J 4 bases short, with 8 bases between. The CDR3 extends over 11 amino acids. The CDR3 sequence is CSAQGTETQYF. CDR3 DNA sequence: TGCAGTGCTCAGGGGACAGAGACCCAGTACTTC.

The sample holds many counts of this clonotype. The genes are TRBV20-1 and TRBJ2-3, with TRBD1 as a possible D gene (6 bases). CDR1 DFQATT and CDR2 SNEGSKA come from the germline V gene (reference sequence). The CDR3 spans 12 residues. V was clipped by 2 bases and J by 3 bases, with 6 bases between them. The CDR3: CSARTGTDTQYF. The CDR3, as DNA: TGCAGTGCTAGAACAGGGACAGATACGCAGTATTTT.

This clonotype was observed at least ten times. The chain recombines TRBV11-3 with TRBJ2-3; 7 bases agree with TRBD1. J lost 0 bases, V lost 6 bases, and 6 bases had no gene match. This CDR3 is 15 amino acids long. Germline V gene sequence: CDR1 SGHNT, CDR2 YENEEA. The CDR3 protein is CASSTGTVSTDTQYF. The DNA of the CDR3 is TGTGCCAGCAGTACCGGGACAGTAAGCACAGATACGCAGTATTTT.

This sequence joins TRBV6-2 or TRBV6-3 and TRBJ2-7; D gene ambiguous. The V end lost 7 bases, the J end lost 2 bases, and 15 bases lay between the germline ends. The CDR3 is made up of 14 amino acids. CDR1 is MNHEY, CDR2 SVGEGT, per germline. The CDR3, as DNA: TGTGCCAGCACCCACCGAGGAAACCCCTACGAGCAGTACTTC. Translated: CASTHRGNPYEQYF.

In its sample, this clonotype was seen a few times. This chain connects TRBV30 to TRBJ2-3; D unclear. V was clipped by 5 bases and J by 2 bases, with 14 bases between them. Germline CDR1 GTSNPN, CDR2 SVGIG (reference sequence). The CDR3 totals 14 residues. In nucleotides, the CDR3 is TGTGCCTGGGGAACGGACGGCTACACAGATACGCAGTATTTT. Translated: CAWGTDGYTDTQYF.

In its sample, this clonotype was seen many times. The chain couples TRBV13 to TRBJ2-7; 7 bases agree with TRBD1. The junction had 4 bases not matched to a gene; V was cut back by 5 bases and J by 0 bases. This CDR3 has 14 amino acids. Germline V gives CDR1 PRHDT, CDR2 FYEKMQ (reference sequence). The CDR3 spells CASSNYRGSYEQYF. For the CDR3, the DNA is TGTGCCAGCAGCAATTACAGGGGCTCCTACGAGCAGTACTTC. Filled out from reference TRBV13 and TRBJ2-7, the complete variable domain reads AAGVIQSPRHLIKEKRETATLKCYPIPRHDTVYWYQQGPGQDPQFLISFYEKMQSDKGSIPDRFSAQQFSDYHSELNMSSLELGDSALYFCASSNYRGSYEQYFGPGTRLTVT.

This clonotype was seen at least ten times. The chain recombines TRBV20-1 with TRBJ1-2; no clear D. From germline, CDR1 is DFQATT and CDR2 SNEGSKA (reference sequence). The CDR3 is made up of 14 amino acids. Trimming removed 6 bases at V and 0 bases at J, with 14 bases between. The CDR3 DNA reads as TGCAGTGCCCCCGAGGGTACAGCTAACTATGGCTACACCTTC. It yields the protein CSAPEGTANYGYTF.

There are many counts of this clonotype. The rearrangement joins TRBV10-3 to TRBJ2-2; TRBD2 is a possible D gene (6 bases). Trimming pared 0 bases from V and 5 bases from J, leaving 7 bases between. CDR3 length: 14 residues. Germline values: CDR1 ENHRY, CDR2 SYGVKD. The CDR3 nucleotides read TGTGCCATCAGTGAGTCAGGAGGGACCGGGGAGCTGTTTTTT. Translating it yields CAISESGGTGELFF.

This clonotype was detected ten times or more. CDR3 DNA sequence: TGTGCCAGCACCCAGCAAGGCTACAATGAGCAGTTCTTC. Translating gives CASTQQGYNEQFF. The chain employs TRBV6-2 or TRBV6-3 and TRBJ2-1; D uncertain. Looked up from germline, CDR1 is MNHEY and CDR2 is SVGEGT. The CDR3 sequence is 13 residues long. The V gene lost 7 bases and the J gene lost 3 bases, with 10 bases spanning the gap.

J is TRBJ2-7 and V is TRBV28; unclear D gene. The CDR3 length is 11 residues. CDR1 and CDR2 (germline): MDHEN, SYDVKM. V was clipped by 5 bases and J by 4 bases, with 6 bases between them. The CDR3: CASSQIYEQYF. The CDR3 nucleotides read TGTGCCAGCAGTCAGATTTACGAGCAGTACTTC.

The chain recombines TRBV29-1 with TRBJ1-1; 8 bases agree with TRBD1. The CDR3 sequence is 13 residues long. V shed 3 bases, J shed 5 bases, and the junction held 5 bases outside the gene matches. Germline V gives CDR1 SQVTM, CDR2 ANQGSEA. CDR3 DNA sequence: TGCAGCGTTGACTACAGGGGGACAACTGAAGCTTTCTTT. Translating it yields CSVDYRGTTEAFF.

The chain is built from TRBV12-3 or TRBV12-4 and TRBJ2-2; a weak D match, TRBD2 (6 bases). V was cut by 3 bases and J by 7 bases, with 12 bases left in between. This CDR3 has 14 amino acids. CDR3 in amino acids: CASSFRDWGGELFF. CDR3 nucleotides: TGTGCCAGCAGTTTCCGGGACTGGGGCGGGGAGCTGTTTTTT.

The chain employs TRBV5-6 and TRBJ1-3; D is perhaps TRBD1 (5 bases). The CDR3 is 15 amino acids. Looked up from germline, CDR1 is SGHDT and CDR2 is YYEEEE. Trimming removed 5 bases at V and 8 bases at J, with 20 bases between. The CDR3: CASSGRGRLADTIYF. As DNA, the CDR3 is TGTGCCAGCAGTGGCCGGGGCAGGCTGGCAGACACCATATATTTT.

This clonotype was recorded a few times. The chain carries TRBV2 and TRBJ2-2; a possible D gene is TRBD2 (5 bases). V was cut by 1 base and J by 3 bases, with 12 bases left in between. Per germline, CDR1 SNHLY and CDR2 FYNNEI. This CDR3 region has 16 residues. CDR3 protein: CASSEDAGQDTGELFF. The CDR3 coding sequence is TGTGCCAGCAGTGAAGATGCGGGCCAAGACACCGGGGAGCTGTTTTTT.